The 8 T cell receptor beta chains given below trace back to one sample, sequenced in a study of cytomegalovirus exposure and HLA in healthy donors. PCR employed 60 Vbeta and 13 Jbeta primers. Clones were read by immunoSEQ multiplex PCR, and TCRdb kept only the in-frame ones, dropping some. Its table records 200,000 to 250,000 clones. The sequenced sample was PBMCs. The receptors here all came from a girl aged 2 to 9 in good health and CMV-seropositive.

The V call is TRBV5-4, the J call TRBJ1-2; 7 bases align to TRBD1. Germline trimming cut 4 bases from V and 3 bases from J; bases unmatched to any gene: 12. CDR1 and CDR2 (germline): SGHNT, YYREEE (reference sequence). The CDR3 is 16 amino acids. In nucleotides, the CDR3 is TGTGCCAGCAGCCCCGGGACAGAGGCTGTGGACTATGGCTACACCTTC. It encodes CASSPGTEAVDYGYTF.

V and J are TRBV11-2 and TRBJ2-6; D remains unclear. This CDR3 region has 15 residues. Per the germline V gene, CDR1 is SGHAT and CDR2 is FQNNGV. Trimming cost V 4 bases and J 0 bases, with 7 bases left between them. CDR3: CASSYRHSGANVLTF. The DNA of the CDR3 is TGTGCCAGCAGCTACCGACACTCTGGGGCCAACGTCCTGACTTTC.

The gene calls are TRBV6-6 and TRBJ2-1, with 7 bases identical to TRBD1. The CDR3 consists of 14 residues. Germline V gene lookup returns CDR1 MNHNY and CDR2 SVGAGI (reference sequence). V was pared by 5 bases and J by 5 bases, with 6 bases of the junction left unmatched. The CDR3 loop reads CASSPGTVNNEQFF. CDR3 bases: TGTGCCAGCAGTCCCGGGACAGTTAACAATGAGCAGTTCTTC.

The CDR3 loop is CASYHPRQGATKGYTF. The CDR3 DNA is TGTGCCAGCTACCATCCTAGACAGGGGGCGACGAAGGGCTACACCTTC. The rearrangement uses TRBV25-1 and TRBJ1-2; 10 positions match TRBD1. Trimming removed 8 bases from V and 8 bases from J; junction bases left unmatched: 17. CDR3 length: 16 residues. CDR1 is MGHDK and CDR2 is SYGVNS in the germline V gene.

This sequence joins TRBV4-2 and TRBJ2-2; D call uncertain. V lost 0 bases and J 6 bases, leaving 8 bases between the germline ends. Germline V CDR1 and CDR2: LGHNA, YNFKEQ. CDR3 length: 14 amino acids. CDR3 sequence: CASSQDSGAGELFF. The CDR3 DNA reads TGTGCCAGCAGCCAAGATTCCGGAGCCGGGGAGCTGTTTTTT.

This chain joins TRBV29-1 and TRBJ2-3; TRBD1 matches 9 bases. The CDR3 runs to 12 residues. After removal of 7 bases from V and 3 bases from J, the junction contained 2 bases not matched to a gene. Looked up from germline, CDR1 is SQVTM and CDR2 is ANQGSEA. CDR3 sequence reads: CSAGQGTDTQYF. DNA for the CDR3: TGCAGCGCCGGACAGGGGACAGATACGCAGTATTTT.

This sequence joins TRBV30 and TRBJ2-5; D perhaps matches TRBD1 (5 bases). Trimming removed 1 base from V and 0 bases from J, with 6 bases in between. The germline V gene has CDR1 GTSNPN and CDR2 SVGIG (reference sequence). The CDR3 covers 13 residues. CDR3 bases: TGTGCCTGGAGTGAGGGGAACCAAGAGACCCAGTACTTC. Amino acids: CAWSEGNQETQYF.

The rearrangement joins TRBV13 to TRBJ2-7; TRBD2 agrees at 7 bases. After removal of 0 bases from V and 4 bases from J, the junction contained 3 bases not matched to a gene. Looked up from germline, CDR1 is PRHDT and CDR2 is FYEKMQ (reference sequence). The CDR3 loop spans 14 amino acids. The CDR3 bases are TGTGCCAGCAGCTTAGGAGGGGAGGGGTACGAGCAGTACTTC. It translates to CASSLGGEGYEQYF.